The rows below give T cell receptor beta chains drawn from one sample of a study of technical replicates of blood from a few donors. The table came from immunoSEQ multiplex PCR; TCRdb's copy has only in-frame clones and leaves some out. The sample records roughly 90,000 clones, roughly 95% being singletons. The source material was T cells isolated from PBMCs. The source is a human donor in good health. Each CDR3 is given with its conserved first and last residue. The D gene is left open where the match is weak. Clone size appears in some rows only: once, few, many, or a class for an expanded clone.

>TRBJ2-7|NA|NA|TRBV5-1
TGCGCCAGCAGCTTGGGAGTTAACTACGAGCAGTACTTC
CASSLGVNYEQYF
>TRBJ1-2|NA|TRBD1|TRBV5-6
TGTGCCAGCAGCCCAGGGGGCTCCGTCTCTAACTATGGCTACACCTTC
CASSPGGSVSNYGYTF
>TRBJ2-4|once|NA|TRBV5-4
TGTGCCAGCAGCTTGGACAGAAGCAAAAACATTCAGTACTTC
CASSLDRSKNIQYF
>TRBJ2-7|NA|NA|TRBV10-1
TGCGCCAGCAGTGCAAGCCCGGGAACAATCTACGAGCAGTACTTC
CASSASPGTIYEQYF
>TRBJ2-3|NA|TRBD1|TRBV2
TGTGCCGGAGACCGGGACAGGGAATTGTTCGTGACAGATACGCAGTATTTT
CAGDRDRELFVTDTQYF
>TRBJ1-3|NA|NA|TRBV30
TGTGCCTGGGCACAGGGAACTGGAAACACCATATATTTT
CAWAQGTGNTIYF
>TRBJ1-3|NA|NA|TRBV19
TGTGCCACCCATGGACAGTCTGGAAACACCATATATTTT
CATHGQSGNTIYF
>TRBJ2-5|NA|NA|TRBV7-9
TGTGCCAGCAGCCCCCTCGGGGCCCAGTACTTC
CASSPLGAQYF
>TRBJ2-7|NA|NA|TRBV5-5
TGTGCCAGCAGCTTGGTTGGAGACAGCTCCTACGAGCAGTACTTC
CASSLVGDSSYEQYF
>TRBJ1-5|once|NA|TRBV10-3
TGTGCCATCAGTGATCCGGGGGAGCCCCAGCATTTT
CAISDPGEPQHF
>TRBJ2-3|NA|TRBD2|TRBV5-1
TGCGCCAGCAGCTTGGGGCTAGCGGGAGGTTCAGATACGCAGTATTTT
CASSLGLAGGSDTQYF
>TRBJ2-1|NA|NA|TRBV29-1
TGCAGCGGCGCTCCCTACAATGAGCAGTTCTTC
CSGAPYNEQFF
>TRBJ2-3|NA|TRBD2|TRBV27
TGTGCCAGCAGGTCTCCGGGACTAGCGGCCTGGGGGACAGATACGCAGTATTTT
CASRSPGLAAWGTDTQYF
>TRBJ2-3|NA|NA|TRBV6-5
TGTGCCAGCAGTTACTTAGCCACAGATACGCAGTATTTT
CASSYLATDTQYF
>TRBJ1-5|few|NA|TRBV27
TGTGCCAGCAGTTTACAGGGAAGTCAGCCCCAGCATTTT
CASSLQGSQPQHF
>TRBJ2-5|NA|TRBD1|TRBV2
TGTGCCAGCAAGGGACAGGGGCCTCGAGAGACCCAGTACTTC
CASKGQGPRETQYF
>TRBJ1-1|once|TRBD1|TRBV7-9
TGTGCCAGCAGCCCAGGGGGGCTTCGGTTT
CASSPGGLRF
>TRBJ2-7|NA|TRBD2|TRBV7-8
TGTGCCAGCAGCCCCGTTGTTGGGACTAGCGGCTACGAGCAGTACTTC
CASSPVVGTSGYEQYF